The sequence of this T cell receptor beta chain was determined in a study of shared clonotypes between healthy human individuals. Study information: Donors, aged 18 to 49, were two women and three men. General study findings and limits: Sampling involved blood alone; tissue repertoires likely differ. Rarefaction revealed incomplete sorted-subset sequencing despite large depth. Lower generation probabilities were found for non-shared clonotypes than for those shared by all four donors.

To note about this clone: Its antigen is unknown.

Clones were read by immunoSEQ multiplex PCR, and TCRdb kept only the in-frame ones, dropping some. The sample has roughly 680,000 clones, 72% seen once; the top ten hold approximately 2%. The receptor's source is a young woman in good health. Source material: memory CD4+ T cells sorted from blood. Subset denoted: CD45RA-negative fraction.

The CDR3 nucleotides read TGCGCCAGCAGTCAACCCACCCAAAGACACCTCAAAGTTATGGATCAGCCCCAGCATTTT. Translating it yields CASSQPTQRHLKVMDQPQHF. This chain joins TRBV23-1 and TRBJ1-5; D gene uncertain. Being an ORF, TRBV23-1 has a function that is uncertain. The CDR3 covers 20 residues. V gave up 2 bases and J gave up 5 bases, with 28 bases separating them.